This T cell receptor beta chain was captured in a study of blood T cell repertoires in COVID-19 (dated by TCRdb to 2020 to 2022). For context, the study as a whole: Collaborator samples came from the United States, Italy and Spain and covered acute and convalescent phases of COVID-19. The prospective study material was composed of cDNA or gDNA derived from T cells, B-cell-depleted T cells, or PBMCs. Subjects who had been exposed to COVID-19, were actively infected with it, or had recovered from it provided the deeply sampled blood TCRbeta repertoires that made up the dataset. The repertoires were made available in a free public database intended to serve as a resource for research on the immune response to SARS-CoV-2. The samples were drawn from the first 160 participants of the ongoing ImmuneRACE study and from about 1,200 subjects provided by 6 global collaborators. A de-identified subject ID, COVID-19 status, age in years and sex were almost always included in the sample metadata. Where HLA class I and class II types were available, the types were taken from metadata supplied by the sample provider, not from assay-based typing.

TCRbeta CDR3 regions were amplified from genomic DNA by means of the immunoSEQ Assay, a bias-controlled multiplex PCR. The paper's data handling went like this. The number of nucleated cells in each sample was estimated from the amplification of reference gene primers within the assay. Sequence reads were collapsed and filtered to measure the absolute abundance of every unique TCRbeta CDR3 rearrangement. For each sample, productive Simpson clonality was calculated as the square root of Simpson's diversity index over productive rearrangements. The immuneACCESS repertoire file appears here via TCRdb, limited to in-frame rearrangements. These files lack a portion of the clones; in checked studies, under half of the deficit traces to unresolved V genes, and the cause of the others is not known. Clonal size and the V and J genes are those of that table, whereas D and trimming came from the DNA. The sample contains a few hundred thousand clones, nearly 85% of them found a single time. The ten largest clones add up to 8% to 9.5% of the sample.

There are 15 amino acids in the CDR3, from cysteine to phenylalanine inclusive. The kept DNA is CDR3 alone, 45 bases in frame from the first base. V and J are truncated by 1 base and 3 bases respectively, leaving an intervening sequence of 13 bases. CDR1 is given as SEHNR and CDR2 as FQNEAQ, both from the germline V gene (reference sequence). Whole blood was collected in K2EDTA tubes by collaborating institutions according to the institutions' own protocols. For TCRbeta analysis, collaborators shipped samples as frozen whole blood, isolated PBMCs, or DNA extracted from either of those sample types. Summary of the overall study and its limitations: How much clinical and demographic metadata was included differed by source and by participant, and the metadata was provided uncurated.

As to this clone: No antigen is known for it. Qualities for individual bases were not recorded, and no much larger clone is one base off.

The chain employs TRBV7-9 and TRBJ2-7; perhaps TRBD1 is the D gene, with 6 bases matching. This sequence originates from a human donor in a cohort sampled during active COVID-19. Specimen: peripheral blood. The bases are TGTGCCAGCAGCTTAGGGGCCCACAGGGACTACGAGCAGTACTTC. Translated, it gives CASSLGAHRDYEQYF. Beyond the CDR3, the reference TRBV7-9 and TRBJ2-7 genes provide the residues; the full variable domain reads: DTGVSQNPRHKITKRGQNVTFRCDPISEHNRLYWYRQTLGQGPEFLTYFQNEAQLEKSRLLSDRFSAERPKGSFSTLEIQRTEQGDSAMYLCASSLGAHRDYEQYFGPGTRLTVT.